The present TCR beta chain was sequenced within a study of blood T cells in healthy people across ages. The CDR3 is 15 amino acids. V gave up 0 bases and J gave up 7 bases, with 13 bases separating them. Per germline, CDR1 MNHEY and CDR2 SVGAGI. Whole-study findings and limits: Changes seen in expanded clonotypes were possibly confounded by donor CMV status left unknown. Naive CD4+ cell counts and diversity both ran higher in long-lived than in aged donors.

Per-sample PBMC isolation yielded at least 7 million cells. In the case of this clonotype: Its antigen is unidentified. This may come from a read error, since a much larger clone is one base off.

With a J-beta primer mix and a sample-barcoded 5' primer, a second PCR ran about 7 to 11 cycles. One entry per CDR3 protein, called by TCRdb with MiXCR from the 5' RACE reads. In the table there are hundreds of thousands of distinct CDR3 sequences, 32% of which are singletons. This chain joins TRBV6-5 and TRBJ2-1; D possibly corresponds to TRBD1 (6 bases). Source material: blood. This TCR came from a woman at least 80 years old in good health. As DNA, the CDR3 is TGTGCCAGCAGTTACTCAAACAGGGTCCGTAATGAGCAGTTCTTC. Its protein is CASSYSNRVRNEQFF.